Sequencing of this TCR beta chain was carried out in a study of control samples from healthy donors and cancer patients. Trimming took off 3 bases at V and 2 bases at J, with 14 bases between the two ends. Germline CDR1 and CDR2: KGHSH and LQKENI. The CDR3 covers 16 residues. Comment on this clone: Other DNA sequences of this sample code for an identical CDR3.

Assay: immunoSEQ multiplex PCR; the TCRdb copy retains only in-frame clones and omits some. The repertoire holds 100,000 to 150,000 clones, with 80% to 95% as singletons. J is TRBJ1-5 and V is TRBV18; tentatively, D is TRBD1 (6 bases). The sequencing sample was made of blood. The origin of this receptor is a woman between 45 and 65 years old in good health. CDR3 DNA sequence: TGTGCCAGCTCACCCCCGGCAGCAGGGGGCAATCAGCCCCAGCATTTT. As protein: CASSPPAAGGNQPQHF.